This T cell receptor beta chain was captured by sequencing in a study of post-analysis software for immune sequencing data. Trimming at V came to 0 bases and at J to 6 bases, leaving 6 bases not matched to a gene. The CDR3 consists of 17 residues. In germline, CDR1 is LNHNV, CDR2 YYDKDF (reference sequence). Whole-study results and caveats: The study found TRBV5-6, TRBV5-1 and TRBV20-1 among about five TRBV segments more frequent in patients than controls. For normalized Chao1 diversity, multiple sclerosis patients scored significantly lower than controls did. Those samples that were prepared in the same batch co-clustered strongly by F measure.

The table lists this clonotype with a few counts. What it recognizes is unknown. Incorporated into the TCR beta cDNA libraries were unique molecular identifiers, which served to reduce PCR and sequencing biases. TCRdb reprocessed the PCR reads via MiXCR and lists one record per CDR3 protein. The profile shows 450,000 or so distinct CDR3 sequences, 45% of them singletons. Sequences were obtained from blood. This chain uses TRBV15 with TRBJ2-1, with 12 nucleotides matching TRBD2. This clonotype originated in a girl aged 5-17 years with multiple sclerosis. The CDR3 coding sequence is TGTGCCACCAGCAGAGAGTATACTAGCGGGAGGCTCAATGAGCAGTTCTTC. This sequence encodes CATSREYTSGRLNEQFF. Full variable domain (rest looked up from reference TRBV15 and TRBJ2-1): DAMVIQNPRYQVTQFGKPVTLSCSQTLNHNVMYWYQQKSSQAPKLLFHYYDKDFNNEADTPDNFQSRRPNTSFCFLDIRSPGLGDTAMYLCATSREYTSGRLNEQFFGPGTRLTVL.